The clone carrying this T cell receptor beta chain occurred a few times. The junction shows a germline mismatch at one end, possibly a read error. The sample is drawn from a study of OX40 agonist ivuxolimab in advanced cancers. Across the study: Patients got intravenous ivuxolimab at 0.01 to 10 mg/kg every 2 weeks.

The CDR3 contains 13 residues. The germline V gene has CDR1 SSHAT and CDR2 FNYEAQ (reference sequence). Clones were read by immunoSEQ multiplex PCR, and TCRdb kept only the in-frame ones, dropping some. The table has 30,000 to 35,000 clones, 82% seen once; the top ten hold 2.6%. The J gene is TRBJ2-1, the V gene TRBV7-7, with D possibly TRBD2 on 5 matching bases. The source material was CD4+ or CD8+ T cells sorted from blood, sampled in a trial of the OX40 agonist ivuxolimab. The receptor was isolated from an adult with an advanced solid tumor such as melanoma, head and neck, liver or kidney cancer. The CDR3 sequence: CASSLAGVNEQFF. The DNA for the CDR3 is TGTGCTAGCAGCTTAGCCGGGGTCAATGAGCAGTTCTTC.